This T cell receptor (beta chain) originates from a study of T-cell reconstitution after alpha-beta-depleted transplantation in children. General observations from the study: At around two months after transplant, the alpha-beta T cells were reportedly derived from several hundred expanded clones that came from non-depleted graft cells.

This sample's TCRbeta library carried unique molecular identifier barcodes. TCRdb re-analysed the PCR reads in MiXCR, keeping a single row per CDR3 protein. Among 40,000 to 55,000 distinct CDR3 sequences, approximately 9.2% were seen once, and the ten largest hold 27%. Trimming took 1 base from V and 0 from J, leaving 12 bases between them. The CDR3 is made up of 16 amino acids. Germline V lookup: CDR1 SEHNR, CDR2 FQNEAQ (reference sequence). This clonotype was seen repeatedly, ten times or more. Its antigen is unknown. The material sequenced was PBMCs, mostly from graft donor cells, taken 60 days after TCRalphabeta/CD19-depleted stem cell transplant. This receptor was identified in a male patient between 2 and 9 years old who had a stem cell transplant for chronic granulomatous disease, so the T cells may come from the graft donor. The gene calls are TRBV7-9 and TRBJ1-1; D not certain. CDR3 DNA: TGTGCCAGCAGCTTAGTTCGTGGGGTCTTGAACACTGAAGCTTTCTTT. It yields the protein CASSLVRGVLNTEAFF.